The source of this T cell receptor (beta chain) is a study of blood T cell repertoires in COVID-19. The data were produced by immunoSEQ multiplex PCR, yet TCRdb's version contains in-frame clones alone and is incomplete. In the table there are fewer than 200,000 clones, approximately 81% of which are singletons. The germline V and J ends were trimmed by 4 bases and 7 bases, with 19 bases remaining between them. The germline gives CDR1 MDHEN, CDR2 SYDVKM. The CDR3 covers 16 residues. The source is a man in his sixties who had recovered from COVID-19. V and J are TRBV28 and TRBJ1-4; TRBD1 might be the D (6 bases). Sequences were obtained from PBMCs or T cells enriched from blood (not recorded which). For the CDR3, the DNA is TGTGCCAGCAGTTCTGTAGGGGGGGGAGTTGGTGAAAAACTGTTTTTT. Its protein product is CASSSVGGGVGEKLFF.